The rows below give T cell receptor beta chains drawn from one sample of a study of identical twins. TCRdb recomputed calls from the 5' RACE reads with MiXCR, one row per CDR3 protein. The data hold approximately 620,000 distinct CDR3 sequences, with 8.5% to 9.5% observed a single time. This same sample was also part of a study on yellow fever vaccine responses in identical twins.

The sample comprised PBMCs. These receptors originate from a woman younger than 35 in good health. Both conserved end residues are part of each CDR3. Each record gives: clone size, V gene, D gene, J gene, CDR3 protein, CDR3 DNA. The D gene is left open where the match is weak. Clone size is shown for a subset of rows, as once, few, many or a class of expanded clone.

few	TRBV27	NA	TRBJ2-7	CASSTLGEQYF	TGTGCCAGCTCTACACTTGGGGAGCAGTACTTC
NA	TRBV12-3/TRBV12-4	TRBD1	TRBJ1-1	CASSPQQGPVNTEAFF	TGTGCCAGCAGTCCACAACAGGGGCCAGTGAACACTGAAGCTTTCTTT
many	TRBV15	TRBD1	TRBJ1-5	CATSMWTGDQPQHF	TGTGCCACCAGCATGTGGACAGGGGATCAGCCCCAGCATTTT
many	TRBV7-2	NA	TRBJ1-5	CASSLSSGNSNQPQHF	TGTGCCAGCAGCTTAAGTTCCGGGAATAGCAATCAGCCCCAGCATTTT
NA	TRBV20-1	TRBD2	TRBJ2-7	CSKKRLAGYEQYF	TGCAGTAAAAAACGGCTAGCGGGCTACGAGCAGTACTTC
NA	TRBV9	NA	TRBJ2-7	CASSRQAKFSYEQYF	TGTGCCAGCAGCCGACAGGCAAAGTTTTCCTACGAGCAGTACTTC
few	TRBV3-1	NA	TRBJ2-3	CASSRNRGGTDTQYF	TGTGCCAGCAGCCGTAACAGGGGAGGAACAGATACGCAGTATTTT
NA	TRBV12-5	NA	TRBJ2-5	CASARGRIEAETQYF	TGTGCTAGTGCCCGAGGCAGAATTGAGGCAGAGACCCAGTACTTC
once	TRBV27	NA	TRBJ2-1	CASSFDWYNEQFF	TGTGCCAGCAGTTTTGACTGGTACAATGAGCAGTTCTTC
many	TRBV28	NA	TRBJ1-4	CASSSQGRHEKLFF	TGTGCCAGCAGTTCGCAGGGGAGGCATGAAAAACTGTTTTTT
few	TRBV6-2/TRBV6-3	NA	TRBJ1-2	CASSYSDNYGYTF	TGTGCCAGCAGTTACTCGGATAACTATGGCTACACCTTC
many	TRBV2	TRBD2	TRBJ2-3	CASKTSGTTDTQYF	TGTGCCAGCAAGACTAGCGGGACTACAGATACGCAGTATTTT
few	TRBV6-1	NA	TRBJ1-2	CASSASGMNYGYTF	TGTGCCAGCAGTGCATCCGGGATGAACTATGGCTACACCTTC
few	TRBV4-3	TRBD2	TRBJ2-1	CASSFGVLAGGANEQFF	TGCGCCAGCAGCTTTGGGGTTCTCGCGGGAGGCGCCAATGAGCAGTTCTTC
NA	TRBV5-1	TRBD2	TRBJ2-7	CASSLAPGGGYEQYF	TGCGCCAGCAGCTTGGCGCCGGGCGGGGGCTACGAGCAGTACTTC
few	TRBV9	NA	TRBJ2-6	CASSVATTSGVLGANVLTF	TGTGCCAGCAGCGTAGCTACGACATCGGGGGTTCTTGGGGCCAACGTCCTGACTTTC
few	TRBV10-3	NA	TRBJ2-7	CAISEDITSYEQYF	TGTGCCATCAGTGAGGATATAACAAGCTACGAGCAGTACTTC
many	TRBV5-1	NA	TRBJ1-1	CASSFRADTEAFF	TGCGCCAGCAGCTTCAGAGCGGACACTGAAGCTTTCTTT
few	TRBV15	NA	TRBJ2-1	CATSRADSISYNEQFF	TGTGCCACCAGCAGAGCAGATTCAATCAGTTACAATGAGCAGTTCTTC
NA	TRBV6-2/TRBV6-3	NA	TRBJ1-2	CASRTTDLYGYTF	TGTGCCAGCAGAACGACGGACCTCTATGGCTACACCTTC
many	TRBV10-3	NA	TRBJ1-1	CAIRSPVSLGTEAFF	TGTGCCATCAGGTCCCCGGTCAGCTTGGGCACTGAAGCTTTCTTT
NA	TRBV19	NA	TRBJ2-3	CASSNPESLNTDTQYF	TGTGCCAGTAGTAACCCAGAGTCCTTGAACACAGATACGCAGTATTTT
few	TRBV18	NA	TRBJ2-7	CASSPPGTPYEQYF	TGTGCCAGCTCACCACCTGGGACACCCTACGAGCAGTACTTC
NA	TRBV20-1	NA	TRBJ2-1	CSASDENEQFF	TGCAGTGCTAGCGATGAAAATGAGCAGTTCTTC
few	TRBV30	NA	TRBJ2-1	CAWSVEGIFTEQFF	TGTGCCTGGAGTGTAGAGGGCATCTTTACGGAGCAGTTCTTC
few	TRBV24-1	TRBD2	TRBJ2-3	CATRTSVTDTQYF	TGTGCCACGAGGACTAGCGTCACAGATACGCAGTATTTT
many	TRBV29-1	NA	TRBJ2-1	CSVDQNTNEQFF	TGCAGCGTTGATCAGAATACCAATGAGCAGTTCTTC
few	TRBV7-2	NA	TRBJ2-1	CASSLGLGWGEQFF	TGTGCCAGCAGCTTAGGGCTAGGCTGGGGGGAGCAGTTCTTC
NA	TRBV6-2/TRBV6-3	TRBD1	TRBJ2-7	CASSYSYRDSSYEQCF	TGTGCCAGCAGTTACTCTTACCGGGACAGCTCCTACGAGCAGTGCTTC
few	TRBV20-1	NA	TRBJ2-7	CSARDLVAVYSYEQYF	TGCAGTGCTAGAGATCTCGTAGCGGTCTACTCCTACGAGCAGTACTTC
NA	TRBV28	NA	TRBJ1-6	CASSFLSFAGVGVNSPLHF	TGTGCCAGCAGTTTCCTCAGCTTTGCAGGGGTTGGGGTTAATTCACCCCTCCACTTT
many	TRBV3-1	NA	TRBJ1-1	CASSQDTQNTEAFF	TGTGCCAGCAGCCAAGACACCCAGAACACTGAAGCTTTCTTT
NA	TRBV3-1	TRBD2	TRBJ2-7	CASSRGLAAYEQYF	TGTGCCAGCAGCCGAGGACTAGCCGCCTACGAGCAGTACTTC
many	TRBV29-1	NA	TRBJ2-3	CSAAGGSTDTQYF	TGCAGCGCCGCCGGGGGAAGCACAGATACGCAGTATTTT
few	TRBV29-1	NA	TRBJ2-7	CSVVQPHSSYEQYF	TGCAGCGTTGTACAGCCACATAGCTCCTACGAGCAGTACTTC
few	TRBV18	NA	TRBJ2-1	CASSPPPRGGPYNEQFF	TGTGCCAGCTCACCACCGCCCAGGGGGGGCCCCTACAATGAGCAGTTCTTC
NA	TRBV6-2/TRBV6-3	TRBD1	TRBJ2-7	CASSRTGESDEQYF	TGTGCCAGCAGTCGGACAGGGGAGTCGGACGAGCAGTACTTC
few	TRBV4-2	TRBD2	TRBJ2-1	CASSQDRSGSLEQFF	TGTGCCAGCAGCCAAGATCGTAGCGGGAGCCTTGAGCAGTTCTTC
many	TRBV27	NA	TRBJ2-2	CASSLWTFERPGELFF	TGTGCCAGCAGTTTATGGACTTTCGAACGGCCCGGGGAGCTGTTTTTT
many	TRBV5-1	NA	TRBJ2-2	CASSLILTGELFF	TGCGCCAGCAGCTTGATCCTAACCGGGGAGCTGTTTTTT
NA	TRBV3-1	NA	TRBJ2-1	CASSHAGALLF	TGTGCCAGCAGCCATGCCGGGGCTTTACTCTTC
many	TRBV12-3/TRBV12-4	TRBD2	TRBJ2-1	CASSRSGIFTYNEQFF	TGTGCCAGCAGTCGTAGCGGGATTTTCACATACAATGAGCAGTTCTTC
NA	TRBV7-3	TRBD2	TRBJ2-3	CASSLISAGGRDTQYF	TGTGCCAGCAGCTTAATTTCGGCGGGGGGGCGGGATACGCAGTATTTT
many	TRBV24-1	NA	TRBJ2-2	CATRDRDTGELFF	TGTGCCACCAGGGACCGAGACACCGGGGAGCTGTTTTTT
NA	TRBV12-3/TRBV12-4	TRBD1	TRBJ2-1	CASTRDRVIDEQFF	TGTGCCAGCACCCGGGACAGGGTCATCGATGAGCAGTTCTTC
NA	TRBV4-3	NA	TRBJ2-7	CASSHRSPRYEQYF	TGCGCCAGCAGCCACCGAAGCCCCAGGTACGAGCAGTACTTC
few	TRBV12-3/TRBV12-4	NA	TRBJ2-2	CASSRGGAPTGELFF	TGTGCCAGCAGTCGAGGGGGTGCTCCCACCGGGGAGCTGTTTTTT
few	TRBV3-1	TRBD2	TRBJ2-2	CASSQREGITGELFF	TGTGCCAGCTCCCAAAGGGAGGGGATCACCGGGGAGCTGTTTTTT
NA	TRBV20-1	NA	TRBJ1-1	CSATGQKAHEAFF	TGCAGTGCAACGGGCCAGAAAGCCCATGAAGCTTTCTTT